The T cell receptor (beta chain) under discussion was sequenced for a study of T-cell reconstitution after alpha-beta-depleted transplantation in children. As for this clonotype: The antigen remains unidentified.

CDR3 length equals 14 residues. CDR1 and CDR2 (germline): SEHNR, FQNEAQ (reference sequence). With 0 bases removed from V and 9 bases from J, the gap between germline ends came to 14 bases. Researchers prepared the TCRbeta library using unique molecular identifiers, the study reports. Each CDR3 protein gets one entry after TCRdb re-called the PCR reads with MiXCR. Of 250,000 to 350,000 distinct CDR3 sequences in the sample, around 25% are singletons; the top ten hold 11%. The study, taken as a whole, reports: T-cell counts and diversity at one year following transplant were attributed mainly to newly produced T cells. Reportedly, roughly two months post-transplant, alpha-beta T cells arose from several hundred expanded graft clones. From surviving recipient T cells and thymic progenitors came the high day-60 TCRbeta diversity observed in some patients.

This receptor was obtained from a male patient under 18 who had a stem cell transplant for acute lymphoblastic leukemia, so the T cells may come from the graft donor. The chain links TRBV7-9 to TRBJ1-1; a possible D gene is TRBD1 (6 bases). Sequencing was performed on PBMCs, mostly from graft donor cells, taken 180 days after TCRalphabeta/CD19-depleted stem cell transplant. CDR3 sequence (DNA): TGTGCCAGCAGCTTAGCTGTAGGGGGGGCGCAAGCTTTCTTT. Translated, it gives CASSLAVGGAQAFF. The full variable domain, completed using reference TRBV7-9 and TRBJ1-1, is DTGVSQNPRHKITKRGQNVTFRCDPISEHNRLYWYRQTLGQGPEFLTYFQNEAQLEKSRLLSDRFSAERPKGSFSTLEIQRTEQGDSAMYLCASSLAVGGAQAFFGQGTRLTVV.